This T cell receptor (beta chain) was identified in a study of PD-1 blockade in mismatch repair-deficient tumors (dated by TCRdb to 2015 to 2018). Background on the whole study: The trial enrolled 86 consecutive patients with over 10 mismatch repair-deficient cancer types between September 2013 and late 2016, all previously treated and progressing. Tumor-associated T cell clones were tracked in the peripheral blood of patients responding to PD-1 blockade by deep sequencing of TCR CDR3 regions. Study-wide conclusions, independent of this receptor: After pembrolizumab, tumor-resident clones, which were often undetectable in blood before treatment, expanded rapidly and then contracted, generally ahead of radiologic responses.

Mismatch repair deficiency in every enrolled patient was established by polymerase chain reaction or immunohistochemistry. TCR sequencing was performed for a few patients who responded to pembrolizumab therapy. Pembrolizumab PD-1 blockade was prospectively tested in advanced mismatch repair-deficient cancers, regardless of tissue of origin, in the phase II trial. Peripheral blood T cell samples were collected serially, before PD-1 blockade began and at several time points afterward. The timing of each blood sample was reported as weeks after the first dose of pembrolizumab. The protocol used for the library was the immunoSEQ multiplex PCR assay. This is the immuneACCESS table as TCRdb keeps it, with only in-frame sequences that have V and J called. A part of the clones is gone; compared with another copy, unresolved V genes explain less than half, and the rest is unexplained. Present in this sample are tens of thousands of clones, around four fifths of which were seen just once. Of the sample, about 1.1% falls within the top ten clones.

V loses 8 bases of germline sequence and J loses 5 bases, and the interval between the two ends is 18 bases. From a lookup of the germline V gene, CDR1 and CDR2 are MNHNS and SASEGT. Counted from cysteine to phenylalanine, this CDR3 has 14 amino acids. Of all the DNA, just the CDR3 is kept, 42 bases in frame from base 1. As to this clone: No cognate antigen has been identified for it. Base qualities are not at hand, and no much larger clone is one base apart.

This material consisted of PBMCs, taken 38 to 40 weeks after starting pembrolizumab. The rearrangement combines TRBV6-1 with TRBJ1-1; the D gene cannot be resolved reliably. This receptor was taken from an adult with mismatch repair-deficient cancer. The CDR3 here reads CASLTSPWLTEAFF. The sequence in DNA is TGTGCCAGCCTAACTAGTCCATGGTTGACTGAAGCTTTCTTT.